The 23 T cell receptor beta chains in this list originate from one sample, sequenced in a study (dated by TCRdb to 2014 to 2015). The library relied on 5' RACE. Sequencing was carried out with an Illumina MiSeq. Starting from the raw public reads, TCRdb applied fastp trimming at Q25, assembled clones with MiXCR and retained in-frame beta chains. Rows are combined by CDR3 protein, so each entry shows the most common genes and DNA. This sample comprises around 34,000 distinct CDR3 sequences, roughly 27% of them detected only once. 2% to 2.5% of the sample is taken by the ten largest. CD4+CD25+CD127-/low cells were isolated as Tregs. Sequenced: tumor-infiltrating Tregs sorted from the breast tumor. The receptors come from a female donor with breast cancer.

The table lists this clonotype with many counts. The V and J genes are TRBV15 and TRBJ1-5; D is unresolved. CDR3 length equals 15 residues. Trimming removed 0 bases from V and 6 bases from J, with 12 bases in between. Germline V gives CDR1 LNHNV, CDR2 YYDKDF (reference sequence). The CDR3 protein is CATSRDGPRGQPQHF. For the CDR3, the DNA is TGTGCCACCAGCAGAGATGGGCCGCGGGGTCAGCCCCAGCATTTT.

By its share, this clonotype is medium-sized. CDR3 in DNA: TGTGCCAGCCAATCCTACAATGAGCAGTTCTTC. Translated: CASQSYNEQFF. This chain uses TRBV7-9 with TRBJ2-1, with D unresolved. V was shortened by 8 bases and J by 1 base, with 3 bases between the two germline ends. Germline CDR1 reads SEHNR; CDR2 reads FQNEAQ (reference sequence). The CDR3 extends over 11 amino acids.

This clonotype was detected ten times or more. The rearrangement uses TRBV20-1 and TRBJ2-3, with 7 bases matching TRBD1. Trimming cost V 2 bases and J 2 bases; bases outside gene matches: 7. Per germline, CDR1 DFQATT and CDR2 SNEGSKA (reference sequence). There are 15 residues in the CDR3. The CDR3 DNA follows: TGCAGTGCTAGACGCCTGACAGGGATCACAGATACGCAGTATTTT. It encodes CSARRLTGITDTQYF.

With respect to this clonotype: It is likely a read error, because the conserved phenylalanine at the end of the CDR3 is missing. CDR3 in amino acids: CASSRDSGNTIYV. The CDR3 DNA follows: TGTGCCAGCAGTCGGGACTCTGGAAACACCATATATGTT. V and J are TRBV6-1 and TRBJ1-3; D gene ambiguous. Trimming stripped 5 bases from V and 0 bases from J, with 5 bases between. Germline assignment: CDR1 MNHNS and CDR2 SASEGT. This CDR3 region has 13 residues.

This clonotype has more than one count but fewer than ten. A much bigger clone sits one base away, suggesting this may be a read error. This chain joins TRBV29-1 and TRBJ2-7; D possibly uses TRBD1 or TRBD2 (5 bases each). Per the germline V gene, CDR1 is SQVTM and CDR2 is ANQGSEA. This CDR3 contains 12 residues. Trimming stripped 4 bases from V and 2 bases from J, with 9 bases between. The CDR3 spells CSVGQRTYEQYF. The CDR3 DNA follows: TGCAGCGTTGGACAGCGGACCTACGAGCAGTACTTC.

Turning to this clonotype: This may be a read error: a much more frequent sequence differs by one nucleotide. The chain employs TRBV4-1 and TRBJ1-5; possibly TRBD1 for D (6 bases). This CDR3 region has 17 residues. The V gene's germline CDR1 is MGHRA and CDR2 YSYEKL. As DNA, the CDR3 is TGCGCCAGCAGCCAAGAGGGGGGGCGCCCCTTCAATCAGCCCCCGCATTTT. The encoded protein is CASSQEGGRPFNQPPHF.

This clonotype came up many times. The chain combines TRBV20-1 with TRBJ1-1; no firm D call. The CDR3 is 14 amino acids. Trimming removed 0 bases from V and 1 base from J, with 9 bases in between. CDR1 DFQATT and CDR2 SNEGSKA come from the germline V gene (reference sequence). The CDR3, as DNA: TGCAGTGCTAGAGATCCGGCGGGGAACACTGAAGCTTTCTTT. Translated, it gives CSARDPAGNTEAFF.

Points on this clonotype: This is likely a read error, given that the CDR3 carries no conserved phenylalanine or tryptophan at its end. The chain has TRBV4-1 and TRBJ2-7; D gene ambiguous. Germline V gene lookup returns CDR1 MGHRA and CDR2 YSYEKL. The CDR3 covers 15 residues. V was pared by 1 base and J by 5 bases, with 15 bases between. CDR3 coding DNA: TGCGCCAGCAGCCAAGGCGGCCTAGTTAGTAACGAGCAGTACTCC. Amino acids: CASSQGGLVSNEQYS.

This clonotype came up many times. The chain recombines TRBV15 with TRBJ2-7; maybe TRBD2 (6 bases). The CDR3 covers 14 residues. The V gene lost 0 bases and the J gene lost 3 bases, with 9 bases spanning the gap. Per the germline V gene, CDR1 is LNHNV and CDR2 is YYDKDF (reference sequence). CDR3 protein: CATSRDDGGYEQYF. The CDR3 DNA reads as TGTGCCACCAGCAGAGATGACGGGGGCTACGAGCAGTACTTC. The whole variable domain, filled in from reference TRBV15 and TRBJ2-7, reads DAMVIQNPRYQVTQFGKPVTLSCSQTLNHNVMYWYQQKSSQAPKLLFHYYDKDFNNEADTPDNFQSRRPNTSFCFLDIRSPGLGDTAMYLCATSRDDGGYEQYFGPGTRLTVT.

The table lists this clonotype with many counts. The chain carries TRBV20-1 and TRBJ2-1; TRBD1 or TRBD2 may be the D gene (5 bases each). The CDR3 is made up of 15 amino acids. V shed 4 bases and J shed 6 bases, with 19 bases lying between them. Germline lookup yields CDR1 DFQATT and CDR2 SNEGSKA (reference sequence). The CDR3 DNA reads TGCAGTGCTACCGGGGACCTCAAAGGGGTCAATGAGCAGTTCTTC. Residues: CSATGDLKGVNEQFF.

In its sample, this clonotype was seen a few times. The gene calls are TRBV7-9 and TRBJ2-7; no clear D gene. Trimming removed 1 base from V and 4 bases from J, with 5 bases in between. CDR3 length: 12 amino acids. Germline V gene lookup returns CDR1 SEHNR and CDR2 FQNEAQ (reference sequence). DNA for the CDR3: TGTGCCAGCAGCTTAGTCCTGTACGAGCAGTACTTC. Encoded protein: CASSLVLYEQYF.

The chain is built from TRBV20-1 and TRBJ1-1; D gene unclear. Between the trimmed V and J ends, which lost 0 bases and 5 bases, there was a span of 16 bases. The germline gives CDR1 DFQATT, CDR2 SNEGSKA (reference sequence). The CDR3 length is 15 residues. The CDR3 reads CSARDLGGLRTEAFF. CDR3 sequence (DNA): TGCAGTGCTAGAGATCTAGGAGGGCTCAGGACTGAAGCTTTCTTT.

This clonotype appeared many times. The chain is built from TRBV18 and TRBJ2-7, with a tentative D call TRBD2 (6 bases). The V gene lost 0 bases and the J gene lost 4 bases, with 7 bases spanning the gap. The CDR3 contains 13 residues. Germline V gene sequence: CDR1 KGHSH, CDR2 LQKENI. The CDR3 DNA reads TGTGCCAGCTCACCACCGAGCGGGTACGAGCAGTACTTC. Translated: CASSPPSGYEQYF.

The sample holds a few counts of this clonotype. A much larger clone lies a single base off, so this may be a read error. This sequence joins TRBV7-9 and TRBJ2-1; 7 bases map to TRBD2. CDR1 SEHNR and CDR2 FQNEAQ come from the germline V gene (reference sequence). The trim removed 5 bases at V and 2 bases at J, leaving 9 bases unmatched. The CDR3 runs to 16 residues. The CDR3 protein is CASSPKWEGAYNEQFF. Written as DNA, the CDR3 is TGTGCCAGCAGCCCTAAGTGGGAGGGAGCCTACAATGAGCAGTTCTTC.

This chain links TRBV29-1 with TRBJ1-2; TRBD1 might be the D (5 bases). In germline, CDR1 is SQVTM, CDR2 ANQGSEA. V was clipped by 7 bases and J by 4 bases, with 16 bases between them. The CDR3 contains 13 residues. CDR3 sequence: CSDLDIRSYGYTF. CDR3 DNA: TGCAGCGACTTGGACATAAGGTCCTATGGCTACACCTTC.

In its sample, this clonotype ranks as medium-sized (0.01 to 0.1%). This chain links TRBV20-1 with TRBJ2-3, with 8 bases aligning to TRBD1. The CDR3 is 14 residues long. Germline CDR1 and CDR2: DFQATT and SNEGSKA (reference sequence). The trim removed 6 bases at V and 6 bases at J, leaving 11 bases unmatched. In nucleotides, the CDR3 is TGCAGTGCGTCGACAGGGGCGCCAACGGATACGCAGTATTTT. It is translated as CSASTGAPTDTQYF.

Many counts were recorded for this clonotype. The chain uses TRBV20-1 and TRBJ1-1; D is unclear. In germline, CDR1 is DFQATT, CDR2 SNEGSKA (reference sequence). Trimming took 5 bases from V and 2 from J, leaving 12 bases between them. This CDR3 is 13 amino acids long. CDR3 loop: CSAPAGVNTEAFF. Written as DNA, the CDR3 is TGCAGTGCTCCAGCTGGGGTTAACACTGAAGCTTTCTTT.

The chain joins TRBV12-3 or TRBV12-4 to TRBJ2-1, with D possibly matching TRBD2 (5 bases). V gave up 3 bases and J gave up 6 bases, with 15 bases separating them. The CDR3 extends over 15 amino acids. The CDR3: CASSFLTSGGNEQFF. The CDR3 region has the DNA TGTGCCAGCAGTTTTTTAACCAGCGGCGGCAATGAGCAGTTCTTC.

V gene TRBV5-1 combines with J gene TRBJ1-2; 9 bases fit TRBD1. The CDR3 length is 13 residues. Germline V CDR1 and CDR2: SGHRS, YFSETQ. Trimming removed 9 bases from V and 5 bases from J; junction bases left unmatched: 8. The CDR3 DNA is TGCGCCACGGGGCCGGGACAGGGTTATGGCTACACCTTC. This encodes CATGPGQGYGYTF. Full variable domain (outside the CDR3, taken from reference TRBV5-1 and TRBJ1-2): KAGVTQTPRYLIKTRGQQVTLSCSPISGHRSVSWYQQTPGQGLQFLFEYFSETQRNKGNFPGRFSGRQFSNSRSEMNVSTLELGDSALYLCATGPGQGYGYTFGSGTRLTVV.

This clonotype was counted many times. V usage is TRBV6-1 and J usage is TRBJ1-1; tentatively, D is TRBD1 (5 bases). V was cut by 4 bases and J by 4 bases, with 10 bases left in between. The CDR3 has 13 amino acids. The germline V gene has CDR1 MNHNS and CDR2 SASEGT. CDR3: CASSARDRTEAFF. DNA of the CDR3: TGTGCCAGCAGTGCCCGGGACCGCACTGAAGCTTTCTTT.

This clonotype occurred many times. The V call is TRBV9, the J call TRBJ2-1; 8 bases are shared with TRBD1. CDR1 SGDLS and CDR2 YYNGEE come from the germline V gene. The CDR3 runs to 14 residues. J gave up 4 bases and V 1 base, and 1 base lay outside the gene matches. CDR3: CASSVTGGYNEQFF. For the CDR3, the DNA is TGTGCCAGCAGCGTAACAGGGGGGTACAATGAGCAGTTCTTC.

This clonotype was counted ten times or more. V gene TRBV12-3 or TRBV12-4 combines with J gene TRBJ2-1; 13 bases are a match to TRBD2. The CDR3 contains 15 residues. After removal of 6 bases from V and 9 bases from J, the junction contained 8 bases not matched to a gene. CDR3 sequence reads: CASSPTSGRAGEQFF. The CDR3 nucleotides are TGTGCCAGCAGCCCTACTAGCGGGAGGGCCGGTGAGCAGTTCTTC.

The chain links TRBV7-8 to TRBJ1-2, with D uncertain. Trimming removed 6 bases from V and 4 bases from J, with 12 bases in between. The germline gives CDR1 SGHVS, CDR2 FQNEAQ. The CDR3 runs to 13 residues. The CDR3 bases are TGTGCCAGCAGTCCTCAAACAGCCTATGGCTACACCTTC. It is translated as CASSPQTAYGYTF.